These 5 T cell receptor beta chains originate from one sample sequenced in a study of beta chain features in type 1 diabetes. The entirety of the isolated RNA underwent reverse transcription, so expressed TCRB transcripts were sequenced. The data were produced by immunoSEQ multiplex PCR, yet TCRdb's version contains in-frame clones alone and is incomplete. The data contain under 200,000 clones, around 8.3% of them singletons. Overall study results and limits: Patients with Type 1 diabetes showed moderately but significantly shorter TCRB CDR3s in all four CD4+ subsets.

The antigens for these receptors are not known. Sequencing was done on a sample of central memory CD4+ T cells from blood. The receptor source for this set is a woman under 30 with type 1 diabetes.

This clone turned up a few times. This sequence joins TRBV7-9 and TRBJ2-6; no reliable D call. The V and J ends lost 9 bases and 0 bases respectively, with 6 bases between them. The CDR3 is 13 residues long. From germline, CDR1 is SEHNR and CDR2 FQNEAQ (reference sequence). CDR3 DNA: TGTGCCAGTGACTTCTCTGGGGCCAACGTCCTGACTTTC. This sequence encodes CASDFSGANVLTF.

This clone showed up just a few times. The identical CDR3 is also encoded by other nucleotide sequences in the sample. The chain recombines TRBV29-1 with TRBJ2-7; 9 bases fit TRBD1. The V segment lost 7 bases and the J segment 5 bases; nucleotides outside the gene matches: 6. This CDR3 is built from 12 residues. Germline assignment: CDR1 SQVTM and CDR2 ANQGSEA. CDR3 nucleotide sequence: TGCAGCGCAAACAGGGGGCCGAACGAGCAGTACTTC. It is translated as CSANRGPNEQYF.

The V gene is TRBV7-2, the J gene TRBJ2-1; 8 bases match TRBD2. The CDR3 has 16 amino acids. Germline-derived CDR1 and CDR2 are SGHTA and FQGNSA. Trimming cost V 1 base and J 7 bases; bases outside gene matches: 9. The CDR3 DNA reads TGTGCCAGCAGCTTAGGGAATAGCGGGGTACGGAATGAGCAGTTCTTC. Its translation is CASSLGNSGVRNEQFF.

V usage is TRBV11-2 and J usage is TRBJ2-7, with D possibly being TRBD2 (6 bases). The CDR3 runs 15 residues. V was clipped by 5 bases and J by 5 bases, with 19 bases between them. The germline V gene encodes CDR1 SGHAT and CDR2 FQNNGV. The chain's CDR3 is CASSPLSTSTHEQYF. The CDR3 bases are TGTGCCAGCAGCCCTCTCTCGACTAGTACCCACGAGCAGTACTTC.

This clone was recorded a few times. The rearrangement joins TRBV14 to TRBJ2-7; D is ambiguous. V was pared by 3 bases and J by 3 bases, with 12 bases between. The CDR3 extends over 14 amino acids. In germline, CDR1 is SGHDN, CDR2 FVKESK. For the CDR3, the DNA is TGTGCCAGCAGCCAGGCGGAGTGGAACTACGAGCAGTACTTC. Residues: CASSQAEWNYEQYF.